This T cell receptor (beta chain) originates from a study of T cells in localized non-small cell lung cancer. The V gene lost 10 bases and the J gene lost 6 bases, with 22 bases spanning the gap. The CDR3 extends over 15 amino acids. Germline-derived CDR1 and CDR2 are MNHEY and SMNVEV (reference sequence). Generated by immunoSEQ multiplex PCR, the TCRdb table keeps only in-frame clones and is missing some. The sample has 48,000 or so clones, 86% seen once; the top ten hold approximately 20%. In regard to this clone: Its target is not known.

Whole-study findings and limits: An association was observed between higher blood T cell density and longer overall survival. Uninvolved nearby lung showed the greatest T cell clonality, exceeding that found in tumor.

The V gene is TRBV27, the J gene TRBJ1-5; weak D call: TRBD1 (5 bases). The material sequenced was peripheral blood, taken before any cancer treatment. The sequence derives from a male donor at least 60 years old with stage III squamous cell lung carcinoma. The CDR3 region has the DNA TGTGCCATTGGGGGAGCGGAGCTCCCCGGTCAGCCCCAGCATTTT. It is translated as CAIGGAELPGQPQHF.